This paragraph reports one TCR beta chain. The sample originates from a study of T-cell reconstitution after alpha-beta-depleted transplantation in children. Unique molecular identifiers were used in preparing the TCRbeta library. TCRdb processed the PCR reads anew with MiXCR; each CDR3 protein has one entry. Of around 480,000 distinct CDR3 sequences listed, 30% to 35% were seen once; the top ten hold less than 2.5%. Source: PBMCs from the stem cell graft donor, taken from the stem cell graft. This receptor was identified in a human donor who donated a stem cell graft to a child with aplastic anemia.

As DNA, the CDR3 is TGCAGTGCTCCACCCGAGACAGGGGGAGCGGCCACTGAAGCTTTCTTT. Protein sequence: CSAPPETGGAATEAFF. The rearrangement links TRBV20-1 to TRBJ1-1, with 9 bases identical to TRBD1. Germline assignment: CDR1 DFQATT and CDR2 SNEGSKA (reference sequence). The J segment lost 4 bases and the V segment lost 5 bases, leaving 14 bases of the junction unmatched. The CDR3 loop spans 16 amino acids.